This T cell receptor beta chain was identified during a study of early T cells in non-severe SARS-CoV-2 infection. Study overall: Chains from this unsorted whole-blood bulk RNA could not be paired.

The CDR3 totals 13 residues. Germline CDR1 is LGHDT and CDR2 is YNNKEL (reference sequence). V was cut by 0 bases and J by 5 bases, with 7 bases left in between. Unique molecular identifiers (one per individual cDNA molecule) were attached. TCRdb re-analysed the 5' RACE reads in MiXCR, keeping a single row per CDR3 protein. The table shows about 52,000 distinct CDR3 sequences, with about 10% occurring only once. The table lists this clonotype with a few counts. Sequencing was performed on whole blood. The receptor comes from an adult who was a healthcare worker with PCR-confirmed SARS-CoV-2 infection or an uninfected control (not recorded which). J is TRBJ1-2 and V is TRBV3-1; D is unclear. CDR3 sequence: CASSQDSWYGYTF. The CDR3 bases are TGTGCCAGCAGCCAAGATAGTTGGTATGGCTACACCTTC.